Below, 29 T cell receptor beta chains from the same sample are listed, as sequenced in a study of shared clonotypes between healthy human individuals. Only in-frame clones appear in the TCRdb table, and some are missing; sequencing was by immunoSEQ multiplex PCR. The table records 2 million or so clones, approximately 94% of them present only once. It was CD45RO-negative cells, positively selected for CCR7, that made up naive CD8 cells, with terminally differentiated effector memory CD45RA+ cells excluded. The specimen was naive CD8+ T cells sorted from blood. These receptors all come from a man in his late teens or twenties in good health.

The CDR3 region has the DNA TGTGCCAGCAGTTTATTGGGGACTGGACAACACGAGCAGTACTTC. Its protein product is CASSLLGTGQHEQYF. The chain carries TRBV27 and TRBJ2-7; D is possibly TRBD2 (6 bases). The CDR3 length is 15 residues. Germline V lookup: CDR1 MNHEY, CDR2 SMNVEV (reference sequence). V lost 1 base and J lost 5, with 15 bases in between.

This clone was counted between two and nine times. J is TRBJ1-1 and V is TRBV6-5; D might be TRBD1 (5 bases). CDR3 size: 16 residues. The V gene's germline CDR1 is MNHEY and CDR2 SVGAGI. The V and J ends lost 0 bases and 5 bases respectively, with 16 bases between them. CDR3 sequence: CASSYSIGKGRTEAFF. CDR3 sequence (DNA): TGTGCCAGCAGTTACTCGATTGGTAAGGGGAGGACTGAAGCTTTCTTT.

The CDR3 nucleotides are TGTGCCAGCAGTGCCCTAGCGGGGGGGCTGGGCACAGATACGCAGTATTTT. The encoded protein is CASSALAGGLGTDTQYF. The chain uses TRBV28 and TRBJ2-3; 12 positions match TRBD2. CDR3 length: 17 residues. Germline assignment: CDR1 MDHEN and CDR2 SYDVKM. Trimming cost V 5 bases and J 1 base; bases outside gene matches: 7.

The chain has TRBV4-3 and TRBJ1-6; D perhaps matches TRBD1 (5 bases). CDR1 is LGHNA, CDR2 YSLEER, per germline. This CDR3 has 15 residues. V dropped 2 bases and J dropped 6 bases, with 11 bases sitting between them. The CDR3 here is CASSQQGGGNSPLHF. CDR3 nucleotide sequence: TGCGCCAGCAGCCAACAGGGTGGAGGTAATTCACCCCTCCACTTT.

This rearrangement joins TRBV27 to TRBJ1-2; 10 bases map to TRBD1. The V gene end was trimmed by 5 bases and the J gene end by 6 bases; junction bases not matched to a gene: 9. The germline gives CDR1 MNHEY, CDR2 SMNVEV (reference sequence). The CDR3 covers 15 residues. The CDR3 DNA follows: TGTGCCAGCAGTACCTATTCCGGGACAGGGGATGGCTACACCTTC. This encodes CASSTYSGTGDGYTF.

The V and J genes are TRBV2 and TRBJ2-7; TRBD1 matches 8 bases. Per the germline V gene, CDR1 is SNHLY and CDR2 is FYNNEI. The CDR3 runs to 14 residues. Germline trimming cut 9 bases from V and 3 bases from J; bases unmatched to any gene: 10. The CDR3 loop is CARTVLDRDYEQYF. The CDR3 nucleotides read TGTGCCAGAACCGTCCTGGACAGGGACTACGAGCAGTACTTC.

J is TRBJ1-4 and V is TRBV6-6, with 9 positions matching TRBD1. V trimming: 0 bases; J trimming: 7 bases; junction bases outside the gene matches: 3. The CDR3 spans 15 residues. Per germline, CDR1 MNHNY and CDR2 SVGAGI (reference sequence). For the CDR3, the DNA is TGTGCCAGCAGTTACTCAGGGGACAGGGTTGAAAAACTGTTTTTT. Protein: CASSYSGDRVEKLFF.

To note about this clone: Other nucleotide sequences from this sample produce the same CDR3. V usage is TRBV29-1 and J usage is TRBJ2-7; D might be TRBD1 (5 bases). The CDR3 has 13 residues. The germline CDR1 and CDR2 sequences are SQVTM and ANQGSEA. Trimming cost V 2 bases and J 0 bases, with 8 bases left between them. CDR3 sequence reads: CSVEQGLSYEQYF. Here the CDR3 DNA reads TGCAGCGTTGAACAGGGTCTCTCCTACGAGCAGTACTTC.

This clone is a singleton in its sample. The CDR3 DNA is TGTGCCTGGACGGGTGTGAGCTCCTACAATGAGCAGTTCTTC. Its translation is CAWTGVSSYNEQFF. The V gene is TRBV30, the J gene TRBJ2-1; D call uncertain. CDR1 is GTSNPN, CDR2 SVGIG, per germline (reference sequence). With 4 bases removed from V and 0 bases from J, the gap between germline ends came to 10 bases. This CDR3 region has 14 residues.

The chain combines TRBV5-1 with TRBJ1-2, with D maybe TRBD1 (6 bases). The CDR3 extends over 17 amino acids. Germline CDR1 SGHRS, CDR2 YFSETQ. V dropped 0 bases and J dropped 4 bases, with 19 bases sitting between them. CDR3 nucleotide sequence: TGCGCCAGCAGCTTGGAGGGGCCGGGGGGCCCTTTCTATGGCTACACCTTC. This translates into CASSLEGPGGPFYGYTF.

This clone was observed once. V and J are TRBV5-1 and TRBJ2-7, with D possibly TRBD2 on 6 matching bases. The CDR3 covers 16 residues. Germline values: CDR1 SGHRS, CDR2 YFSETQ. With 0 bases removed from V and 3 bases from J, the gap between germline ends came to 16 bases. The CDR3 DNA follows: TGCGCCAGCAGCTTGGAACTCGAGCGGGCCTTCTACGAGCAGTACTTC. It is translated as CASSLELERAFYEQYF.

The chain has TRBV4-1 and TRBJ2-7, with a tentative D call TRBD1 (5 bases). This CDR3 is built from 16 residues. The germline gives CDR1 MGHRA, CDR2 YSYEKL. V was pared by 1 base and J by 3 bases, with 16 bases between. The CDR3 coding sequence is TGCGCCAGCAGCCAAGGACCCGACAGCTTCCTCTACGAGCAGTACTTC. Translating it yields CASSQGPDSFLYEQYF.

As to this clone: Other DNA sequences within the sample encode an identical CDR3. The CDR3 DNA reads TGTGCCAGCAGTTCCGGGGGCAATCAGCCCCAGCATTTT. Translated: CASSSGGNQPQHF. The chain is built from TRBV28 and TRBJ1-5; D is unclear. V gave up 4 bases and J gave up 2 bases, with 6 bases separating them. The length of the CDR3 is 13 residues. Germline V gives CDR1 MDHEN, CDR2 SYDVKM.

The genes are TRBV27 and TRBJ2-5; 7 positions agree with TRBD1. Trimming cost V 7 bases and J 1 base; bases outside gene matches: 9. This CDR3 comprises 15 residues. Germline V gives CDR1 MNHEY, CDR2 SMNVEV (reference sequence). The CDR3 sequence: CASTPNRGLQETQYF. CDR3 sequence (DNA): TGTGCCAGCACGCCTAACAGGGGCCTCCAAGAGACCCAGTACTTC.

The chain is built from TRBV6-1 and TRBJ1-5; TRBD1 agrees at 8 bases. V shed 4 bases and J 5 bases; nucleotides not matched to a gene: 13. CDR1 is MNHNS and CDR2 is SASEGT in the germline V gene. There are 17 residues in the CDR3. CDR3 nucleotide sequence: TGTGCCAGCAGTGTATATACGGACAGGGTAAGCCATCAGCCCCAGCATTTT. Protein: CASSVYTDRVSHQPQHF.

The chain is built from TRBV4-3 and TRBJ2-5; 8 bases are shared with TRBD2. Trimming cost V 1 base and J 1 base; bases outside gene matches: 8. Germline V gene sequence: CDR1 LGHNA, CDR2 YSLEER. The CDR3 extends over 17 amino acids. The CDR3 DNA follows: TGCGCCAGCAGCCAAGCACTTAGCGGGATGGGCCAAGAGACCCAGTACTTC. This codes for CASSQALSGMGQETQYF.

The rearrangement uses TRBV9 and TRBJ2-7; 9 bases map to TRBD2. This CDR3 contains 13 residues. J was trimmed by 3 bases and V by 3 bases; bases with no gene match: 1. The germline gives CDR1 SGDLS, CDR2 YYNGEE. CDR3 sequence: CASSGSGGYEQYF. CDR3 nucleotides: TGTGCCAGCAGCGGTAGCGGGGGCTACGAGCAGTACTTC.

The V and J genes are TRBV6-6 and TRBJ2-5; 10 nucleotides match TRBD2. V gave up 2 bases and J gave up 5 bases; unmatched junction bases: 8. CDR1 is MNHNY and CDR2 is SVGAGI in the germline V gene (reference sequence). The CDR3 is made up of 16 amino acids. In DNA form, the CDR3 reads TGTGCCAGCAGTTACAAAGCGGGAGGGCTCTTGGAGACCCAGTACTTC. This sequence encodes CASSYKAGGLLETQYF.

The chain carries TRBV5-8 and TRBJ2-5, with D tentatively TRBD2 (5 bases). Germline loops: CDR1 SGHTS, CDR2 YDEGEE. Trimming shortened V by 4 bases and J by 1 base, and 14 bases separated the two germline ends. This CDR3 contains 15 residues. In DNA, the CDR3 is TGTGCCAGCAGCCACAGTGGGAGCGGCCAAGAGACCCAGTACTTC. Protein sequence: CASSHSGSGQETQYF.

This clone was picked up one time. The chain uses TRBV5-6 and TRBJ2-5; TRBD2 aligns across 9 bases. V shed 2 bases, J shed 1 base, and the junction held 6 bases outside the gene matches. Germline V gene data show CDR1 as SGHDT and CDR2 as YYEEEE. The CDR3 sequence is 16 residues long. CDR3 amino acids: CASSLPGLALQETQYF. CDR3 DNA sequence: TGTGCCAGCAGCTTACCGGGACTAGCCCTCCAAGAGACCCAGTACTTC.

The J gene is TRBJ2-7, the V gene TRBV6-1; either TRBD1 or TRBD2 may fit D (5 bases each). CDR1 and CDR2 from the germline V gene are MNHNS and SASEGT. The CDR3 is 14 residues long. V lost 3 bases and J 3 bases, leaving 12 bases between the germline ends. This CDR3 is CASSERGNIYEQYF. The CDR3 coding sequence is TGTGCCAGCAGTGAGAGGGGAAATATCTACGAGCAGTACTTC.

This chain joins TRBV7-3 and TRBJ2-1, with 11 bases that match TRBD2. Germline-derived CDR1 and CDR2 are SGHTA and FQGTGA. The ends lost 4 bases at V and 9 bases at J; junction bases unmatched: 2. CDR3 length equals 13 residues. CDR3 sequence reads: CASSYGLAGEQFF. The CDR3 DNA is TGTGCCAGCAGCTACGGACTAGCGGGTGAGCAGTTCTTC.

J is TRBJ1-5 and V is TRBV11-2, with D possibly TRBD1 on 5 matching bases. Germline assignment: CDR1 SGHAT and CDR2 FQNNGV. This CDR3 is built from 13 residues. V lost 4 bases and J 6 bases, leaving 10 bases between the germline ends. This chain's CDR3 is CASSSAGSQPQHF. CDR3 in DNA: TGTGCCAGCAGCTCGGCAGGGTCTCAGCCCCAGCATTTT.

As regards this clone: The conserved phenylalanine or tryptophan normally closing the CDR3 is absent here, so this likely arose from a read error. The gene calls are TRBV7-9 and TRBJ1-6, with 8 bases identical to TRBD1. Germline trimming cut 4 bases from V and 5 bases from J; bases unmatched to any gene: 1. CDR3 size: 14 residues. Germline lookup yields CDR1 SEHNR and CDR2 FQNEAQ (reference sequence). CDR3 in amino acids: CASSYRGDNSPLHL. The CDR3 DNA sequence: TGTGCCAGCAGCTACAGGGGGGATAATTCACCCCTCCACCTT.

Turning to this clone: Other DNA sequences in the same sample also yield this CDR3. The chain recombines TRBV4-3 with TRBJ2-7, with 11 bases aligning to TRBD2. Germline V CDR1 and CDR2: LGHNA, YSLEER. The CDR3 covers 14 residues. After removal of 3 bases from V and 4 bases from J, the junction contained 2 bases not matched to a gene. Here the CDR3 reads CASSHGTSGYEQYF. DNA of the CDR3: TGCGCCAGCAGCCACGGGACTAGCGGATACGAGCAGTACTTC.

The rearrangement uses TRBV7-8 and TRBJ2-7; TRBD2 agrees at 7 bases. The CDR3 spans 15 residues. V dropped 4 bases and J dropped 2; count of bases not matched to a gene: 8. The germline V gene encodes CDR1 SGHVS and CDR2 FQNEAQ. The CDR3 sequence is CASSSHSTSTYEQYF. The CDR3 DNA sequence: TGTGCCAGCAGCTCCCACTCGACTAGCACCTACGAGCAGTACTTC.

The chain has TRBV5-8 and TRBJ1-5; D may be TRBD1 (5 bases). The CDR3 covers 16 residues. Looked up from germline, CDR1 is SGHTS and CDR2 is YDEGEE. Trimming stripped 2 bases from V and 2 bases from J, with 14 bases between. CDR3 sequence (DNA): TGTGCCAGCAGCTTTCCCGGGGGTGAGGGCAATCAGCCCCAGCATTTT. It yields the protein CASSFPGGEGNQPQHF. The full variable domain, in which reference TRBV5-8 and TRBJ1-5 provide the parts outside the CDR3, is EAGVTQSPTHLIKTRGQQATLRCSPISGHTSVYWYQQALGLGLQFLLWYDEGEERNRGNFPPRFSGRQFPNYSSELNVNALELEDSALYLCASSFPGGEGNQPQHFGDGTRLSIL.

The CDR3: CASSAHGEGDEAFF. The CDR3 DNA sequence: TGTGCCAGCAGTGCTCACGGGGAGGGGGATGAAGCTTTCTTT. This chain links TRBV6-1 with TRBJ1-1; D might be TRBD1 (6 bases). V lost 4 bases and J 7 bases, leaving 16 bases between the germline ends. The CDR3 consists of 14 residues. Germline-derived CDR1 and CDR2 are MNHNS and SASEGT.

CDR3 loop: CASSAWGFEANEQFF. The CDR3 coding sequence is TGTGCCAGCAGTGCGTGGGGGTTCGAGGCCAATGAGCAGTTCTTC. The chain employs TRBV2 and TRBJ2-1; D might be TRBD1 or TRBD2, each matching 5 bases. The germline V gene encodes CDR1 SNHLY and CDR2 FYNNEI. CDR3 length equals 15 residues. Trimming removed 4 bases from V and 6 bases from J, with 16 bases in between.